A single sample gave rise to the 4 T cell receptor beta chains below, sequenced in a study of blood T cells in healthy people across ages. The authors ran a second PCR of about 7 to 12 cycles using a sample-barcoded 5' primer and a J-beta primer mix. From the 5' RACE reads, TCRdb called clonotypes with MiXCR, one entry per CDR3 protein. Of 780,000 or so distinct CDR3 sequences in the sample, 25% were seen once. These data are also associated with another study on T cells of mothers and their children.

The sample consisted of blood. These TCRs come from a boy aged 5 to 17 in good health.

In this sample, this clonotype turned up a few times. V and J are TRBV4-3 and TRBJ1-4; D unclear. Germline values: CDR1 LGHNA, CDR2 YSLEER. V lost 0 bases and J 8 bases, leaving 13 bases between the germline ends. The CDR3 is 15 residues long. CDR3 DNA sequence: TGCGCCAGCAGCCAAGATCCCCGAGACGGGGAAAAACTGTTTTTT. Translation: CASSQDPRDGEKLFF.

In its sample, this clonotype was seen a few times. The V and J genes are TRBV28 and TRBJ2-1; D might be TRBD1 (6 bases). The CDR3 loop spans 15 amino acids. Germline values: CDR1 MDHEN, CDR2 SYDVKM. Trimming left V 8 bases short and J 3 bases short, with 17 bases between. The CDR3 nucleotides read TGTGCCAGCTTAGAGGGACATCCCAGCTACAATGAGCAGTTCTTC. This sequence encodes CASLEGHPSYNEQFF.

The chain combines TRBV20-1 with TRBJ1-1, with D possibly being TRBD1 (5 bases). The CDR3 runs 15 residues. The V end was cut by 6 bases, the J end by 6 bases, with 23 bases between. CDR1 DFQATT and CDR2 SNEGSKA come from the germline V gene (reference sequence). As DNA, the CDR3 is TGCAGTGCCCGCCGGGAGGGGTCCGGAATTTCTGAAGCTTTCTTT. Protein: CSARREGSGISEAFF.

The V gene is TRBV12-3 or TRBV12-4, the J gene TRBJ1-3; 8 bases match TRBD1. The CDR3 spans 17 residues. With V trimmed by 6 bases and J by 3 bases, 13 bases remained unmatched. The CDR3 reads CASSSLSDRGGGNTIYF. CDR3 nucleotides: TGTGCCAGCAGCTCCCTGTCCGACAGGGGAGGTGGAAACACCATATATTTT.